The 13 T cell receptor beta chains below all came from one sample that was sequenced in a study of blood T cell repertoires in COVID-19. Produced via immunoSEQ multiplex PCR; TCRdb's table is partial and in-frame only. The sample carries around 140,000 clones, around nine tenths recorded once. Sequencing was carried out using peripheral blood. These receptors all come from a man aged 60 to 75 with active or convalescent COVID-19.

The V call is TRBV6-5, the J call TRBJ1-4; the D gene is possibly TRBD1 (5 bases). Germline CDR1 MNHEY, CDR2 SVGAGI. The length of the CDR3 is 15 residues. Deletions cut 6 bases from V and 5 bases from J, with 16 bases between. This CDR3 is CASRLGTRRNEKLFF. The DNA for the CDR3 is TGTGCCAGCAGGTTGGGGACTAGGCGAAATGAAAAACTGTTTTTT.

CDR3: CASRRGGADYGYTF. CDR3 nucleotide sequence: TGTGCCAGTAGAAGAGGGGGCGCGGACTATGGCTACACCTTC. The chain couples TRBV7-2 to TRBJ1-2, with 7 bases fitting TRBD1. The CDR3 extends over 14 amino acids. Germline CDR1 SGHTA, CDR2 FQGNSA. Germline trimming cut 9 bases from V and 3 bases from J; bases unmatched to any gene: 10.

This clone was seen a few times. CDR3 DNA: TGTGCCAGCAGTTTAGGTGGGACAGGGGGCGTACGGCGGGAGCAGTACTTC. Translated: CASSLGGTGGVRREQYF. The chain employs TRBV28 and TRBJ2-7, with 12 bases aligning to TRBD1. This CDR3 comprises 17 residues. Germline CDR1 reads MDHEN; CDR2 reads SYDVKM. With V trimmed by 2 bases and J by 7 bases, 12 bases remained unmatched.

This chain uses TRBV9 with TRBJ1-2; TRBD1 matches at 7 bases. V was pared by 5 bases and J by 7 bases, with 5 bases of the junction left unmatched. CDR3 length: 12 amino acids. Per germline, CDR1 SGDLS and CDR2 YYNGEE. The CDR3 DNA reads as TGTGCCAGCAGTGACAGGGTCGGTGGCTACACCTTC. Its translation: CASSDRVGGYTF.

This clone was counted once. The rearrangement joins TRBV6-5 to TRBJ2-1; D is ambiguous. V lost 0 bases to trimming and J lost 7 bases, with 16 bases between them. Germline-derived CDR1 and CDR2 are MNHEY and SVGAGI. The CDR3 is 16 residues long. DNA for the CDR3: TGTGCCAGCAGTTACTCGACAAGGCCCCCTCAGAATGAGCAGTTCTTC. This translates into CASSYSTRPPQNEQFF.

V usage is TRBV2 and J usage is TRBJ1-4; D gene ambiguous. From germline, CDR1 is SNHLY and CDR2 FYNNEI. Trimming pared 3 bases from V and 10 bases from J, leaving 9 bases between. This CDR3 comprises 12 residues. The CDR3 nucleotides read TGTGCCAGCAGTGATCGGCGCGGAAAACTGTTTTTT. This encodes CASSDRRGKLFF.

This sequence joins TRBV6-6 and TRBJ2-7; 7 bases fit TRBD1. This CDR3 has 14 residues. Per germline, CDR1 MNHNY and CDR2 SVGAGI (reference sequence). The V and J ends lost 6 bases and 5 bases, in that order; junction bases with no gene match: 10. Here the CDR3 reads CASSRKQGSHEQYF. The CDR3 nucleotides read TGTGCCAGCAGCCGTAAACAGGGGTCCCACGAGCAGTACTTC.

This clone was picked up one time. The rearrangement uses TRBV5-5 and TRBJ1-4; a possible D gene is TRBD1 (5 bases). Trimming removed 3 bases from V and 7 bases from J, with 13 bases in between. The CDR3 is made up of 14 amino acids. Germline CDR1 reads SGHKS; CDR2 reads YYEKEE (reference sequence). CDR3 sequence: CASSWEAGGEKLFF. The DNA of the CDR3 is TGTGCCAGCAGCTGGGAGGCCGGGGGTGAAAAACTGTTTTTT.

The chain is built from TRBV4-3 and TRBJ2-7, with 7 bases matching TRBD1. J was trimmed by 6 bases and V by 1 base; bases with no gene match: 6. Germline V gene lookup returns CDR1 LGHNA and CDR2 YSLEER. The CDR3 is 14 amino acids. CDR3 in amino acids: CASSQGRQGVEQYF. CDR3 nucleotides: TGCGCCAGCAGCCAAGGGCGGCAGGGGGTCGAGCAGTACTTC.

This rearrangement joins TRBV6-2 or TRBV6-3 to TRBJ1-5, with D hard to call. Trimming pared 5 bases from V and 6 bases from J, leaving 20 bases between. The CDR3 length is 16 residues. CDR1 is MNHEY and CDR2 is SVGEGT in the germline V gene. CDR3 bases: TGTGCCAGCAGTCCGCGCGGGCCCGTGGTGGGTCAGCCCCAGCATTTT. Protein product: CASSPRGPVVGQPQHF.

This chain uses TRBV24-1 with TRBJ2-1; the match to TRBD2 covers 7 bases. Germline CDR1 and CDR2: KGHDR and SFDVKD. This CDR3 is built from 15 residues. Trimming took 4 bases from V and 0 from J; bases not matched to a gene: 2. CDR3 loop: CATSESGISYNEQFF. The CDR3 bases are TGTGCCACCAGTGAAAGCGGGATCTCCTACAATGAGCAGTTCTTC.

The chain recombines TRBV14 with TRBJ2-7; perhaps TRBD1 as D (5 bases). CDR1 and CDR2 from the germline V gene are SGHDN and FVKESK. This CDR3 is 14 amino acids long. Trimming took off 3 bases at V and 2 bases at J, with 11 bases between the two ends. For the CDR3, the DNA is TGTGCCAGCAGCCAGTCAGGGAACACCTACGAGCAGTACTTC. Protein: CASSQSGNTYEQYF.

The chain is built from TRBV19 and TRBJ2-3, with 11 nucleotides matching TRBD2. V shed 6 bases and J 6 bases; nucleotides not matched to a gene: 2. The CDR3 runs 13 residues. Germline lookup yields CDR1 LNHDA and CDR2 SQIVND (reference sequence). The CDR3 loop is CASSLAGGDTQYF. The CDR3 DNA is TGTGCCAGTAGCCTAGCGGGAGGCGATACGCAGTATTTT.